The 9 T cell receptor beta chains below come from one sample, sequenced in a study of blood T cell repertoires in COVID-19. TCRdb keeps only in-frame clones here, not all; method: immunoSEQ multiplex PCR. Here the sample spans about 120,000 clones, about 90% being singletons. The source material was peripheral blood. All receptors derive from a woman in her sixties or seventies with acute or convalescent COVID-19.

This rearrangement joins TRBV6-5 to TRBJ2-2; D is perhaps TRBD2 (5 bases). V gave up 6 bases and J gave up 5 bases, with 13 bases separating them. CDR3 length: 14 residues. CDR1 is MNHEY and CDR2 is SVGAGI in the germline V gene. The CDR3 nucleotides are TGTGCCAGCAGCTCCACACTAGAAACCGGGGAGCTGTTTTTT. This codes for CASSSTLETGELFF.

The chain is built from TRBV6-5 and TRBJ2-3, with 12 bases fitting TRBD2. The CDR3 totals 15 residues. Germline trimming cut 6 bases from V and 5 bases from J; bases unmatched to any gene: 6. The germline CDR1 and CDR2 sequences are MNHEY and SVGAGI. The CDR3 DNA sequence: TGTGCCAGCAGACCCCTAGCGGGGGGGGAAGATACGCAGTATTTT. Amino acids: CASRPLAGGEDTQYF.

This chain links TRBV5-1 with TRBJ2-1; D may be TRBD1 (5 bases). Germline V gene lookup returns CDR1 SGHRS and CDR2 YFSETQ. V lost 5 bases and J 8 bases, leaving 14 bases between the germline ends. CDR3 length equals 13 residues. The CDR3 DNA reads as TGCGCCAGCAGTTCTGGGCAGGGCTATGAGCAGTTCTTC. It specifies CASSSGQGYEQFF.

V usage is TRBV4-1 and J usage is TRBJ1-4; no definite D call. The CDR3 runs to 13 residues. Germline lookup yields CDR1 MGHRA and CDR2 YSYEKL. Deletions cut 4 bases from V and 6 bases from J, with 9 bases between. The DNA for the CDR3 is TGCGCCAGCAGCCTCGCGCGTTATGAAAAACTGTTTTTT. Protein: CASSLARYEKLFF.

The chain is built from TRBV9 and TRBJ2-7; 9 positions match TRBD2. Germline values: CDR1 SGDLS, CDR2 YYNGEE. The trim removed 2 bases at V and 7 bases at J, leaving 7 bases unmatched. CDR3 length: 14 amino acids. In DNA, the CDR3 is TGTGCCAGCAGCGTCGGCGGGGGGGCTGGGGAGCAGTACTTC. Its protein is CASSVGGGAGEQYF.

The gene calls are TRBV7-9 and TRBJ2-7; tentative D call: TRBD1 (6 bases). Per germline, CDR1 SEHNR and CDR2 FQNEAQ (reference sequence). This CDR3 has 14 residues. V shed 6 bases and J shed 2 bases, with 14 bases lying between them. The CDR3 loop reads CASSGTKTTYEQYF. CDR3 coding DNA: TGTGCCAGCAGTGGGACAAAAACAACCTACGAGCAGTACTTC.

The chain joins TRBV5-4 to TRBJ1-6; TRBD1 is a possible D gene (6 bases). This CDR3 comprises 16 residues. V lost 3 bases and J 7 bases, leaving 17 bases between the germline ends. In germline, CDR1 is SGHNT, CDR2 YYREEE (reference sequence). The CDR3 bases are TGTGCCAGCAGCTCCACAGGGCGGTCGGACAATTCACCCCTCCACTTT. This gives the protein CASSSTGRSDNSPLHF.

The chain links TRBV7-2 to TRBJ2-6; TRBD2 is a possible D gene (5 bases). Looked up from germline, CDR1 is SGHTA and CDR2 is FQGNSA. The CDR3 runs 14 residues. V was trimmed by 6 bases and J by 1 base, leaving 7 bases between them. CDR3 protein: CASRTGSGANVLTF. The CDR3, as DNA: TGTGCCAGCAGGACGGGATCTGGGGCCAACGTCCTGACTTTC. Using reference TRBV7-2 and TRBJ2-6 for the parts outside the CDR3, the full variable domain is GAGVSQSPSNKVTEKGKDVELRCDPISGHTALYWYRQSLGQGLEFLIYFQGNSAPDKSGLPSDRFSAERTGGSVSTLTIQRTQQEDSAVYLCASRTGSGANVLTFGAGSRLTVL.

This clone was observed once. The genes are TRBV3-1 (or the pseudogene TRBV3-2) and TRBJ2-5; possible D gene TRBD1, 5 bases. Germline V lookup: CDR1 LGHDT, CDR2 YNNKEL (reference sequence). Between the trimmed V and J ends, which lost 0 bases and 10 bases, there was a span of 15 bases. This CDR3 spans 14 amino acids. The CDR3: CASSQDPGPSDQYF. CDR3 coding DNA: TGTGCCAGCAGCCAAGATCCAGGGCCGAGTGACCAGTACTTC.